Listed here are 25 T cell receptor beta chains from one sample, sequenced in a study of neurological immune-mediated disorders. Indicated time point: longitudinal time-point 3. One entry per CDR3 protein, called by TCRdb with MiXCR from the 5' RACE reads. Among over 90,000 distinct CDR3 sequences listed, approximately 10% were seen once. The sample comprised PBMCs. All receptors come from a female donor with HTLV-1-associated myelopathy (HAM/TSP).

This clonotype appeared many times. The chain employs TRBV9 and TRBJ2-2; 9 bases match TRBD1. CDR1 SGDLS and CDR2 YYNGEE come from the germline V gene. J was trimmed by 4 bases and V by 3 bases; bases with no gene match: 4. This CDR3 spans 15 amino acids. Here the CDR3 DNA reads TGTGCCAGCAGCGCGGGACAGGGCGGCACCGGGGAGCTGTTTTTT. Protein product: CASSAGQGGTGELFF.

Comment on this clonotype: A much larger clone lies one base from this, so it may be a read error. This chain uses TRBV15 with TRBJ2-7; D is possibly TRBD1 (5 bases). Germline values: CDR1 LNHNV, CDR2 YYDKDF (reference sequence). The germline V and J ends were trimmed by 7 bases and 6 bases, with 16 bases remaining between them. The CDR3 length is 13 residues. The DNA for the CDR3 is TGTGCCACCAACATACTTCAGGGTGCCGAGCAGTACTTC. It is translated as CATNILQGAEQYF.

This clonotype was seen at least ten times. The CDR3 nucleotides read TGTGCCACCAGCAGAGTGTGGGGCCTGAACACCGGGGAGCTGTTTTTT. It codes for CATSRVWGLNTGELFF. V usage is TRBV15 and J usage is TRBJ2-2; TRBD1 might be the D (5 bases). Trimming took 1 base from V and 1 from J, leaving 10 bases between them. The CDR3 sequence is 16 residues long. Germline CDR1 and CDR2: LNHNV and YYDKDF (reference sequence).

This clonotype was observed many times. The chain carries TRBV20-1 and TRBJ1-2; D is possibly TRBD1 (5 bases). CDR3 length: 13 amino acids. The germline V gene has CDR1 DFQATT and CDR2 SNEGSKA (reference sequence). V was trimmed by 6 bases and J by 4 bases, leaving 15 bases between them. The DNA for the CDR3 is TGCAGTGCCCGGGACGGGACCTTCTATGGCTACACCTTC. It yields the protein CSARDGTFYGYTF.

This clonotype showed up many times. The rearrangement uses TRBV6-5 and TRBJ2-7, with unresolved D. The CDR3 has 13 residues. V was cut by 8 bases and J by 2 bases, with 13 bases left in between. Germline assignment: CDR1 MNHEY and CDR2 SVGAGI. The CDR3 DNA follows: TGTGCCAGCGGCGACCTTAATGCCTACGAGCAGTACTTC. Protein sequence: CASGDLNAYEQYF.

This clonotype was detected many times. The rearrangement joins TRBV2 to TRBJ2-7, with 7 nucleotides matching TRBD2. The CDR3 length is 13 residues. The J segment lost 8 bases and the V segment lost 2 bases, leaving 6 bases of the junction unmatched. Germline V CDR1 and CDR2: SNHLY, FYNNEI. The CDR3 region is CASSERREGKQYF. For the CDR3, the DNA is TGTGCCAGCAGTGAACGCAGGGAGGGCAAGCAGTACTTC.

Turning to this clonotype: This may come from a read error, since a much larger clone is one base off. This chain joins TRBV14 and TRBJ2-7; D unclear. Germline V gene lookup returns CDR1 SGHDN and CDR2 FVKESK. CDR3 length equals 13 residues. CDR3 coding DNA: TGTGCCAGCCGCCAAAGGAACAGCTACGAGCAGTACTTC. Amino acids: CASRQRNSYEQYF.

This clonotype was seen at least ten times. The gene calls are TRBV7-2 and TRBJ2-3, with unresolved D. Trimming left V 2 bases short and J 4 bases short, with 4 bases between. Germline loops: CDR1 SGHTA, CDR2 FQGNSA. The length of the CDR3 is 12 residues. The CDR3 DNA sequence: TGTGCCAGCAGCTTATCAGCAGATACGCAGTATTTT. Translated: CASSLSADTQYF.

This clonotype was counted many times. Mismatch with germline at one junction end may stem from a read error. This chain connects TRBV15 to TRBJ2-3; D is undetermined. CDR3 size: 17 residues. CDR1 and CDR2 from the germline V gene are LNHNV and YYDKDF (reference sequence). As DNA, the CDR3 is TGTGCTACCAGCAGAGGAGTAGGATCCCCTGGCACAGATACGCAGTATTTT. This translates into CATSRGVGSPGTDTQYF.

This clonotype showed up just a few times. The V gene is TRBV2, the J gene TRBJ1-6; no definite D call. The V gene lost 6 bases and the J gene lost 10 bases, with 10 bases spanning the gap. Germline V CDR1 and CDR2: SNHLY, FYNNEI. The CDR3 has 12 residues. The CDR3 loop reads CASRRSSSPLHF. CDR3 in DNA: TGTGCCAGCAGGAGGAGTTCCTCACCCCTCCACTTT. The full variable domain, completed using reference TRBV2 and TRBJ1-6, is EPEVTQTPSHQVTQMGQEVILRCVPISNHLYFYWYRQILGQKVEFLVSFYNNEISEKSEIFDDQFSVERPDGSNFTLKIRSTKLEDSAMYFCASRRSSSPLHFGNGTRLTVT.

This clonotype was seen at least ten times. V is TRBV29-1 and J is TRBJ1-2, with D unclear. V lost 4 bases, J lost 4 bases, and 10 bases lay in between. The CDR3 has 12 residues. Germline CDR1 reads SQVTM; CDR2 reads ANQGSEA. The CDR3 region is CSVGQPPYGYTF. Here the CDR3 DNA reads TGCAGCGTTGGTCAGCCCCCCTATGGCTACACCTTC.

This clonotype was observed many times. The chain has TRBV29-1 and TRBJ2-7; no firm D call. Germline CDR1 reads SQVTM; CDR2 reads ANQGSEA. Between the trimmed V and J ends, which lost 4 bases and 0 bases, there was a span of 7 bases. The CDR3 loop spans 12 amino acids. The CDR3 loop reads CSVGSVSYEQYF. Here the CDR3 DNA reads TGCAGCGTTGGGTCGGTCTCCTACGAGCAGTACTTC.

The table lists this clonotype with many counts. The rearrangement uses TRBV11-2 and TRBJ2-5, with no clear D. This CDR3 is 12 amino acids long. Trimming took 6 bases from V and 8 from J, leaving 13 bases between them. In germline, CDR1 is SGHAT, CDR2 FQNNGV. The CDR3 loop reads CASSTDVRTQYF. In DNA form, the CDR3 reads TGTGCCAGCAGTACGGACGTACGAACCCAGTACTTC.

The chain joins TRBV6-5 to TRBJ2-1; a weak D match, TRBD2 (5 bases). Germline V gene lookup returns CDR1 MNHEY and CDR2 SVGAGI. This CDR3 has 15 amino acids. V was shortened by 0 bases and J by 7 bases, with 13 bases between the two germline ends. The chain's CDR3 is CASSYSPGSQNEQFF. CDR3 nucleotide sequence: TGTGCCAGCAGTTACTCGCCGGGGAGTCAGAATGAGCAGTTCTTC.

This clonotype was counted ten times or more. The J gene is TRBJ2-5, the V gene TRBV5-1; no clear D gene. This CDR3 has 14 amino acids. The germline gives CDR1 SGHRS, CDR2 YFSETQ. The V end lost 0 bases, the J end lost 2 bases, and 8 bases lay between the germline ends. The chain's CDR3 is CASSLAPQQETQYF. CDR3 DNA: TGCGCCAGCAGCTTGGCCCCGCAGCAAGAGACCCAGTACTTC.

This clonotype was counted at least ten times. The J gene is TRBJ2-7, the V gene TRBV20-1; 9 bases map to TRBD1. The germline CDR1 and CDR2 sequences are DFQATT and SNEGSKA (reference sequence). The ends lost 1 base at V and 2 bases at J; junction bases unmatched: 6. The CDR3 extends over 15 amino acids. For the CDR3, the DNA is TGCAGTGCTAGAGCTACGGACAGGGGAACCTACGAGCAGTACTTC. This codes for CSARATDRGTYEQYF.

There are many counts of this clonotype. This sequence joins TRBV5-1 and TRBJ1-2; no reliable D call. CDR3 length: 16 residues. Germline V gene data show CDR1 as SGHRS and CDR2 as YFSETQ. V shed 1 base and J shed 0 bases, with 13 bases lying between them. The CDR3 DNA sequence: TGCGCCAGCAGCTTGCAACCAGGACTATCTAACTATGGCTACACCTTC. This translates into CASSLQPGLSNYGYTF.

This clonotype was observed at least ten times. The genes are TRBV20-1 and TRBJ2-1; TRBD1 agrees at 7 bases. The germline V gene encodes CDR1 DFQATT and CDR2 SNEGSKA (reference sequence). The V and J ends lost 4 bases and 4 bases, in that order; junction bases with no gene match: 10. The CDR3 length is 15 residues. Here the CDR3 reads CSAKSPDRAYNEQFF. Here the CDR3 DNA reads TGCAGTGCTAAGTCACCCGACAGGGCTTACAATGAGCAGTTCTTC.

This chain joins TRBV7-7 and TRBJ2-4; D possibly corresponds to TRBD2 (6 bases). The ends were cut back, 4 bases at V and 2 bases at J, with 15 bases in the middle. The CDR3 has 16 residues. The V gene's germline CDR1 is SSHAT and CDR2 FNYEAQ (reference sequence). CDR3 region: CASSSCGGKTKNIQYF. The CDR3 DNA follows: TGTGCCAGCAGCTCTTGTGGGGGGAAAACCAAAAACATTCAGTACTTC.

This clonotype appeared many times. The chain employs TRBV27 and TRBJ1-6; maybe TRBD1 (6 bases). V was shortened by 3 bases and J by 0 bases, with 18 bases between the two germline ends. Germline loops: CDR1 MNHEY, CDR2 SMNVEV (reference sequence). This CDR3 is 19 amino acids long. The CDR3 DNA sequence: TGTGCCAGCAGTTTCCGGGGGGGCAGCCAGAGCTCCTATAATTCACCCCTCCACTTT. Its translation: CASSFRGGSQSSYNSPLHF.

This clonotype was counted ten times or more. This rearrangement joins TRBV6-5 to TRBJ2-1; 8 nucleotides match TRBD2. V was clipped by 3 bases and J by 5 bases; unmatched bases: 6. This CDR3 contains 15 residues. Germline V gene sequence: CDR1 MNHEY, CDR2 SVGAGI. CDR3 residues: CASSYGIAGNNEQFF. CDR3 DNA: TGTGCCAGCAGTTATGGGATAGCGGGAAACAATGAGCAGTTCTTC.

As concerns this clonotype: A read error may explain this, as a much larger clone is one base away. The CDR3: CASSLDGLAGDEQYF. The CDR3 nucleotides read TGCGCCAGCAGCTTGGACGGACTAGCGGGAGACGAGCAGTACTTC. This chain uses TRBV5-1 with TRBJ2-7; the match to TRBD2 covers 13 bases. With 0 bases clipped from V and 5 bases from J, the junction kept 2 bases outside the gene matches. Germline-derived CDR1 and CDR2 are SGHRS and YFSETQ. This CDR3 spans 15 amino acids.

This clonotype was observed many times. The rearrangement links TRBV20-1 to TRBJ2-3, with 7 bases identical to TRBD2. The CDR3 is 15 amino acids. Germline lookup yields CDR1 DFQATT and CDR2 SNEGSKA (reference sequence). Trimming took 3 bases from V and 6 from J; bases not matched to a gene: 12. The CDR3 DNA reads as TGCAGTGCTAGCCCCAGAAGTGGGGAGGGGGATACGCAGTATTTT. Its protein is CSASPRSGEGDTQYF.

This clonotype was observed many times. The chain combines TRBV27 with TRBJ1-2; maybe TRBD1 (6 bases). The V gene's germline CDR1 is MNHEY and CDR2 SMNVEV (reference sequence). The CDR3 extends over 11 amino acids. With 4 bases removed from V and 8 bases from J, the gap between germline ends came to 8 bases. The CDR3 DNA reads TGTGCCAGCAGTTCGGGGGGCGGCTACACCTTC. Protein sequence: CASSSGGGYTF.

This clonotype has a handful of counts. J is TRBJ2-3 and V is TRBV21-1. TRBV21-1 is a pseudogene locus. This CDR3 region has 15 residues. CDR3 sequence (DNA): TGTGCCAGGGTTAGAAAATACGGGAGCACAGATACGCAGTATTTT. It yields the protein CARVRKYGSTDTQYF.